This T cell receptor (beta chain) derives from a study of control samples from healthy donors and cancer patients. The CDR3 runs to 14 residues. Germline V CDR1 and CDR2: SQVTM, ANQGSEA. The ends lost 3 bases at V and 2 bases at J; junction bases unmatched: 3. The data were produced by immunoSEQ multiplex PCR, yet TCRdb's version contains in-frame clones alone and is incomplete. The table records roughly 95,000 clones, around nine tenths of them present only once. The J gene is TRBJ1-2, the V gene TRBV29-1; 10 nucleotides agree with TRBD1. The sample consisted of blood. This sequence was found in a man aged 25-40 years in good health. CDR3 protein: CSVEGQGTNYGYTF. Here the CDR3 DNA reads TGCAGCGTTGAGGGACAGGGGACAAACTATGGCTACACCTTC.